The entry that follows covers one T cell receptor beta chain sequence. These data originate in a study of T cell responses to AZD1222 COVID-19 vaccine. TCRdb keeps only in-frame clones here, not all; method: immunoSEQ multiplex PCR. The table lists fewer than 130,000 clones, roughly 85% of them singletons. V lost 0 bases, J lost 1 base, and 3 bases stayed unmatched. In germline, CDR1 is SGHRS, CDR2 YFSETQ. The length of the CDR3 is 15 residues. The TCR originated in an adult in good health. Sequencing used peripheral blood, obtained on day 0 of AZD1222 vaccination. The chain uses TRBV5-1 and TRBJ1-1, with TRBD1 matching 7 bases. The CDR3 is CASSLEGQSNTEAFF. Here the CDR3 DNA reads TGCGCCAGCAGCTTGGAGGGACAGTCGAACACTGAAGCTTTCTTT.